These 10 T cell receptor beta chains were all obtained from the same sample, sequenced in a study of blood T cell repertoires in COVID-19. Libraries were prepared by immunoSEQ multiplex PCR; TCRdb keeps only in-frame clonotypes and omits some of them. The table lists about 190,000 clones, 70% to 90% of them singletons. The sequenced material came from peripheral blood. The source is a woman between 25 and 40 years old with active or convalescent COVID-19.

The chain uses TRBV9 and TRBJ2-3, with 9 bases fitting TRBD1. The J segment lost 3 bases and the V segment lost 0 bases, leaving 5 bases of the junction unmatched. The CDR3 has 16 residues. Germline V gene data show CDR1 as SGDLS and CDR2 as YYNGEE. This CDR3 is CASSVAGTGLTDTQYF. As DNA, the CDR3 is TGTGCCAGCAGCGTAGCCGGGACAGGGCTTACAGATACGCAGTATTTT.

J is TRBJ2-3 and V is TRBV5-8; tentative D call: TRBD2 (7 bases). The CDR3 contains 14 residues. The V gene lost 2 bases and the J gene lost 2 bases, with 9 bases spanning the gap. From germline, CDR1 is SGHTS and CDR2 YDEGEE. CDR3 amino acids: CASSFGGHTDTQYF. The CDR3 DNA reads TGTGCCAGCAGCTTCGGGGGGCACACAGATACGCAGTATTTT. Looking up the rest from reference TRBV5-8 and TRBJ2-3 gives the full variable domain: EAGVTQSPTHLIKTRGQQATLRCSPISGHTSVYWYQQALGLGLQFLLWYDEGEERNRGNFPPRFSGRQFPNYSSELNVNALELEDSALYLCASSFGGHTDTQYFGPGTRLTVL.

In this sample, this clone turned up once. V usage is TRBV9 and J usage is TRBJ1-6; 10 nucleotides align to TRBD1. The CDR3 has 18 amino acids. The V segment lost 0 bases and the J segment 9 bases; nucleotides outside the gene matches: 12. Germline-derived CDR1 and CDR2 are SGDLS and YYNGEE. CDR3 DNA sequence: TGTGCCAGCAGCGTAGGAGTGACAGGGGGCATCGCCCGTTCACCCCTCCACTTT. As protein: CASSVGVTGGIARSPLHF.

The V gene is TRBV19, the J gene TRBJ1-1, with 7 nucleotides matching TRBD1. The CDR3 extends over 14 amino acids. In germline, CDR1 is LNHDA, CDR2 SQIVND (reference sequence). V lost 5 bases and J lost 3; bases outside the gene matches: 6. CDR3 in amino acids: CASSALTGDTEAFF. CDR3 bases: TGTGCCAGTAGTGCCCTCACAGGGGACACTGAAGCTTTCTTT.

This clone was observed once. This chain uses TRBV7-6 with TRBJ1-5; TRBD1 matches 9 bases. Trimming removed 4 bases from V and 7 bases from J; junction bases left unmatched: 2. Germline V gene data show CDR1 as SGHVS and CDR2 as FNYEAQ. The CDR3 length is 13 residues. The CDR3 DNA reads TGTGCCAGCAGCTCGGACAGGGGCCAGCCCCAGCATTTT. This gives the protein CASSSDRGQPQHF.

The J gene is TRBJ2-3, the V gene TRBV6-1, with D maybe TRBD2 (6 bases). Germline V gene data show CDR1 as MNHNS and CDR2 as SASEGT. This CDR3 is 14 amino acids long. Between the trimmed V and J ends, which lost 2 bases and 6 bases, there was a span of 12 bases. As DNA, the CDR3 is TGTGCCAGCAGTGAATCCGGGGGTATGGATACGCAGTATTTT. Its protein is CASSESGGMDTQYF.

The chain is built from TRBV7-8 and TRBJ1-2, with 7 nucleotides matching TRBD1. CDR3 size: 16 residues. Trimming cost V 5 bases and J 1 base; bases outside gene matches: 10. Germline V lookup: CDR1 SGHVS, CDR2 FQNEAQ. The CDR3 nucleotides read TGTGCCAGCAGCCGTAATACAGGGGCGATTAACTATGGCTACACCTTC. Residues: CASSRNTGAINYGYTF.

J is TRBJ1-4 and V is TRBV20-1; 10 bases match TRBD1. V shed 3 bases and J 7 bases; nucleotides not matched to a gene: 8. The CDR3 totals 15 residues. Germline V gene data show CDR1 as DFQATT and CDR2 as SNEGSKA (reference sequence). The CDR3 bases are TGCAGTGCTAGTGTGGGACAGGGGATTATTGAAAAACTGTTTTTT. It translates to CSASVGQGIIEKLFF.

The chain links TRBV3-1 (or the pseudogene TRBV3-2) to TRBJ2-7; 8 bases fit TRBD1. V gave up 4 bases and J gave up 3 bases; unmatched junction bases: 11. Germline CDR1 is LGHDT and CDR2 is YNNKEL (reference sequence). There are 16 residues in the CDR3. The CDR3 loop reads CASSRKTGVLNYEQYF. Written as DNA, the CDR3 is TGTGCCAGCAGCCGCAAGACAGGGGTCCTAAACTACGAGCAGTACTTC.

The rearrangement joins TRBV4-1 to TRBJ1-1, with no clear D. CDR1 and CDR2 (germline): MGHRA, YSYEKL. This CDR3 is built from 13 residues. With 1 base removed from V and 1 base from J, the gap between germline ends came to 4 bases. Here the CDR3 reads CASSQGENTEAFF. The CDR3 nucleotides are TGCGCCAGCAGCCAAGGAGAGAACACTGAAGCTTTCTTT.